The 5 T cell receptor beta chains below were found in one sample sequenced in a study of blood T cell repertoires in COVID-19. Profiled with immunoSEQ multiplex PCR; TCRdb holds only in-frame clones, not every one. Of about 260,000 clones in the sample, approximately 82% are singletons; the top ten hold about 1.9%. Sequencing used peripheral blood. These receptors were taken from a woman older than 75 with acute or convalescent COVID-19.

The rearrangement joins TRBV6-6 to TRBJ1-5; 7 bases map to TRBD1. V was pared by 6 bases and J by 0 bases, with 8 bases of the junction left unmatched. CDR1 is MNHNY, CDR2 SVGAGI, per germline (reference sequence). CDR3 length equals 16 residues. The CDR3 sequence: CASSPAGQYSNQPQHF. The CDR3 DNA is TGTGCCAGCAGCCCCGCGGGACAGTATAGCAATCAGCCCCAGCATTTT.

The V gene is TRBV2, the J gene TRBJ1-2, with D perhaps TRBD1 (6 bases). This CDR3 has 13 amino acids. Trimming cost V 2 bases and J 4 bases, with 8 bases left between them. Germline loops: CDR1 SNHLY, CDR2 FYNNEI. The CDR3 coding sequence is TGTGCCAGCAGTGAACGGACAGCCTATGGCTACACCTTC. Protein sequence: CASSERTAYGYTF. The full variable domain, completed using reference TRBV2 and TRBJ1-2, is EPEVTQTPSHQVTQMGQEVILRCVPISNHLYFYWYRQILGQKVEFLVSFYNNEISEKSEIFDDQFSVERPDGSNFTLKIRSTKLEDSAMYFCASSERTAYGYTFGSGTRLTVV.

As concerns this clone: The same CDR3 also results from other DNA sequences found in this sample. This chain uses TRBV7-2 with TRBJ1-5; TRBD1 matches at 10 bases. Germline trimming cut 5 bases from V and 1 base from J; bases unmatched to any gene: 2. The germline gives CDR1 SGHTA, CDR2 FQGNSA. CDR3 length: 15 amino acids. This CDR3 reads CASSVDRGSNQPQHF. Here the CDR3 DNA reads TGTGCCAGCAGCGTGGACAGGGGGAGCAATCAGCCCCAGCATTTT.

The V gene is TRBV7-3, the J gene TRBJ2-5, with 7 positions matching TRBD2. This CDR3 region has 17 residues. Germline loops: CDR1 SGHTA, CDR2 FQGTGA. The junction had 10 bases not matched to a gene; V was cut back by 1 base and J by 2 bases. CDR3 sequence (DNA): TGTGCCAGCAGCTTAAGGGCCCCCGGGACTAAACAAGAGACCCAGTACTTC. Protein sequence: CASSLRAPGTKQETQYF. Complete variable domain (other parts from reference TRBV7-3 and TRBJ2-5): GAGVSQTPSNKVTEKGKYVELRCDPISGHTALYWYRQSLGQGPEFLIYFQGTGAADDSGLPNDRFFAVRPEGSVSTLKIQRTERGDSAVYLCASSLRAPGTKQETQYFGPGTRLLVL.

This chain joins TRBV7-2 and TRBJ1-5; D possibly corresponds to TRBD1 (5 bases). This CDR3 spans 15 amino acids. The germline CDR1 and CDR2 sequences are SGHTA and FQGNSA. V lost 4 bases, J lost 2 bases, and 12 bases lay in between. CDR3: CASSSQGFGNQPQHF. CDR3 sequence (DNA): TGTGCCAGCAGCTCTCAGGGTTTCGGCAATCAGCCCCAGCATTTT.